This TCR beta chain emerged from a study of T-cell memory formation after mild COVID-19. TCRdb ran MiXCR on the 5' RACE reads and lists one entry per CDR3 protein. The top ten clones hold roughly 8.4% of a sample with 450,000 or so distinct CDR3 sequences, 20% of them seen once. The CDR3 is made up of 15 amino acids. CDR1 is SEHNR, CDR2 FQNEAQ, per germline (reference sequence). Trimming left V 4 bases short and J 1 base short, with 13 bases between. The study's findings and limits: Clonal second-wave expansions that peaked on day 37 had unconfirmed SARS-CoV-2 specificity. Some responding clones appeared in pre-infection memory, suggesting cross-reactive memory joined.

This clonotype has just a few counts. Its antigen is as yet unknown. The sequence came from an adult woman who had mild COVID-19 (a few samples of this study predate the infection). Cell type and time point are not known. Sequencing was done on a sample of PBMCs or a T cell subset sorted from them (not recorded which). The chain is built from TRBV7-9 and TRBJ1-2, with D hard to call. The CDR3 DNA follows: TGTGCCAGCAGCTCCCCCGATCGCGGTAACTATGGCTACACCTTC. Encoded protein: CASSSPDRGNYGYTF.